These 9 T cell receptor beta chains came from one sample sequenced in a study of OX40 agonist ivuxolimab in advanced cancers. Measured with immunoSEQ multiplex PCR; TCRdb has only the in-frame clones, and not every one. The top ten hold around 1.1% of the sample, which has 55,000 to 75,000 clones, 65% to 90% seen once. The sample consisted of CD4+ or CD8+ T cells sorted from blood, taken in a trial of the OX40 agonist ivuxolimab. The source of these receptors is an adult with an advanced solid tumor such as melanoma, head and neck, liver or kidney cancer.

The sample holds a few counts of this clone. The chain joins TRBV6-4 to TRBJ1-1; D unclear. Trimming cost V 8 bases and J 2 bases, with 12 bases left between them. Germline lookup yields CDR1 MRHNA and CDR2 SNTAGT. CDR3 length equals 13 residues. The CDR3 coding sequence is TGTGCCAGCGCATCGGACTTCAACACTGAAGCTTTCTTT. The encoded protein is CASASDFNTEAFF.

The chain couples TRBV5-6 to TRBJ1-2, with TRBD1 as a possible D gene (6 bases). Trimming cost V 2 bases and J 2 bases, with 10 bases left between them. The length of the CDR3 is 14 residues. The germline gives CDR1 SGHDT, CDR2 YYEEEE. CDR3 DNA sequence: TGTGCCAGCAGCTTCGGACAGAGCAACTATGGCTACACCTTC. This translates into CASSFGQSNYGYTF.

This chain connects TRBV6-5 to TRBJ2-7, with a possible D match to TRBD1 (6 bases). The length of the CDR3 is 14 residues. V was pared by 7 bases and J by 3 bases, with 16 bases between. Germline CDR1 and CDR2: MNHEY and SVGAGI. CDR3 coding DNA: TGTGCCAGCACCCCTGAGCAGGGGCTCTACGAGCAGTACTTC. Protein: CASTPEQGLYEQYF.

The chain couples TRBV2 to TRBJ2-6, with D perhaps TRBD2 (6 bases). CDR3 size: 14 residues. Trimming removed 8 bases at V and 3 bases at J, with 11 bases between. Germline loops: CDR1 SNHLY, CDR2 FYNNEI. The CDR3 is CASGGVVGANVLTF. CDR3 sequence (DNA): TGTGCCAGCGGAGGGGTGGTTGGGGCCAACGTCCTGACTTTC.

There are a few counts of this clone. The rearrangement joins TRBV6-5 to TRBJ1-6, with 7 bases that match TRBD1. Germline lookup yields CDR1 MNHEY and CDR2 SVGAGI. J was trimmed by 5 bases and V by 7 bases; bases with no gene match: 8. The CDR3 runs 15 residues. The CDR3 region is CASTPEGGHNSPLHF. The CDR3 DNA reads TGTGCCAGCACCCCGGAAGGGGGCCATAATTCACCCCTCCACTTT.

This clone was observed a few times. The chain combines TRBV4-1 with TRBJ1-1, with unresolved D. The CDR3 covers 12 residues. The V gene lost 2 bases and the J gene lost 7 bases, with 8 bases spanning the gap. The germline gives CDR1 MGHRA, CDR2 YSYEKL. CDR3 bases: TGCGCCAGCAGCCAACAGCCAAATGAAGCTTTCTTT. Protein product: CASSQQPNEAFF.

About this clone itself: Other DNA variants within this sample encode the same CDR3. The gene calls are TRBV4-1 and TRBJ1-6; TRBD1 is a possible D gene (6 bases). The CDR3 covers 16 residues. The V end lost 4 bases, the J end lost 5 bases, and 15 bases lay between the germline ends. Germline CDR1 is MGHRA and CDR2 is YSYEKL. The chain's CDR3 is CASSRQQGGNNSPLHF. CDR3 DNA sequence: TGCGCCAGCAGCCGTCAACAGGGAGGAAATAATTCACCCCTCCACTTT.

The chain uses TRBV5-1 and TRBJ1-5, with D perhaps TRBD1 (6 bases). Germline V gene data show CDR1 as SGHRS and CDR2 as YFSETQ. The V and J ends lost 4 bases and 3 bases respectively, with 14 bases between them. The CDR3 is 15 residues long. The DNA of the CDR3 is TGCGCCAGCAGCCCCATATCGGGGGCCAATCAGCCCCAGCATTTT. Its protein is CASSPISGANQPQHF.

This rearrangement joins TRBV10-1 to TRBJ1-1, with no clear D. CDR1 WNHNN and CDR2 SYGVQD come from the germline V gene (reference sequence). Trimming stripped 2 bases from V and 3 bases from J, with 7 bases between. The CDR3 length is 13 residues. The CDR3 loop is CASSEGEYTEAFF. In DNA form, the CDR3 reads TGCGCCAGCAGTGAGGGGGAATACACTGAAGCTTTCTTT.